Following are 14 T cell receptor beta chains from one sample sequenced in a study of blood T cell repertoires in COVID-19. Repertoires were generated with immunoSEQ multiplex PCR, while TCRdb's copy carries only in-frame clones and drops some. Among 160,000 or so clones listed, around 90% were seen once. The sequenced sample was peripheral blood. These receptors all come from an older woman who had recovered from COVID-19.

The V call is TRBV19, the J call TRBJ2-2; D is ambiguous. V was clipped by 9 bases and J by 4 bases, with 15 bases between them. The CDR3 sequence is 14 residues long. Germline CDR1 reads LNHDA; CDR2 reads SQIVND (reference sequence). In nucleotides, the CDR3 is TGTGCCAGCCGCTTTTTGAGGATCACCGGGGAGCTGTTTTTT. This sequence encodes CASRFLRITGELFF.

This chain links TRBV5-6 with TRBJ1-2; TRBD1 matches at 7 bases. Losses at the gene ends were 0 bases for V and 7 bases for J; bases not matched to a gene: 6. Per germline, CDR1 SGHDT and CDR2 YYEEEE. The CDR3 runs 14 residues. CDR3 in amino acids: CASSLVVQGGGYTF. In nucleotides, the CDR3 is TGTGCCAGCAGCTTGGTTGTCCAGGGGGGTGGCTACACCTTC.

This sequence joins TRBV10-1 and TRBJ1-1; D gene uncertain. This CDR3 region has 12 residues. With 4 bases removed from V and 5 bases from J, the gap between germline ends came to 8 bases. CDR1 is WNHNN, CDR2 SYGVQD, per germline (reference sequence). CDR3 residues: CASSGGRTEAFF. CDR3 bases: TGCGCCAGCAGTGGCGGGAGGACTGAAGCTTTCTTT.

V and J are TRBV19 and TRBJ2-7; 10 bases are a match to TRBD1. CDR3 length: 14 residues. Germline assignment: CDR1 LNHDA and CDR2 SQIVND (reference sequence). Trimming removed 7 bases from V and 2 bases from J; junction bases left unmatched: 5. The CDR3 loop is CASNPGQGPYEQYF. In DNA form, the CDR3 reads TGTGCCAGTAATCCGGGACAGGGGCCCTACGAGCAGTACTTC.

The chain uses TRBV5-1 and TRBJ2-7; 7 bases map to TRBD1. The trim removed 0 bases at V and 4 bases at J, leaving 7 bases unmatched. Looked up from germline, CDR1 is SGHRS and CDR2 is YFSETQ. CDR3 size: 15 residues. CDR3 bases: TGCGCCAGCAGCTTGGCCCGACAGGGACAATACGAGCAGTACTTC. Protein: CASSLARQGQYEQYF.

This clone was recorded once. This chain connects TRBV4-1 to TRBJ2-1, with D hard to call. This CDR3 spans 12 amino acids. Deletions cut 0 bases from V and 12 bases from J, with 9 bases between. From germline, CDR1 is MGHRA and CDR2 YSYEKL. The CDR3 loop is CASSQDLAWQFF. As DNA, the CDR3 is TGCGCCAGCAGCCAAGATCTGGCCTGGCAGTTCTTC.

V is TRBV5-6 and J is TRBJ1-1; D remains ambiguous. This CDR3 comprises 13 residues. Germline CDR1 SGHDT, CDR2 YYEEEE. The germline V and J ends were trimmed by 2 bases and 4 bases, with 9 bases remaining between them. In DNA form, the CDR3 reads TGTGCCAGCAGCTTACTGCGGGGCACTGAAGCTTTCTTT. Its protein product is CASSLLRGTEAFF.

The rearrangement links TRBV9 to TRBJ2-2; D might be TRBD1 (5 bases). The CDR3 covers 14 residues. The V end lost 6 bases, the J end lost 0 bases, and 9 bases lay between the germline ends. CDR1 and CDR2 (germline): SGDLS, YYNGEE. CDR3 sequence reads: CASTRQTNTGELFF. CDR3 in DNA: TGTGCCAGCACTCGACAGACGAACACCGGGGAGCTGTTTTTT.

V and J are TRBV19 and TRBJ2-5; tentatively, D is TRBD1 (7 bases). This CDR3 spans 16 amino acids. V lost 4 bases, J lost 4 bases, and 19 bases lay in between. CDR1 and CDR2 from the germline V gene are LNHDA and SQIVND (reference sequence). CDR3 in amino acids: CASSTIGTAGGETQYF. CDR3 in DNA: TGTGCCAGTAGTACGATCGGGACAGCGGGTGGAGAGACCCAGTACTTC. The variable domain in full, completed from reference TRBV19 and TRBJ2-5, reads DGGITQSPKYLFRKEGQNVTLSCEQNLNHDAMYWYRQDPGQGLRLIYYSQIVNDFQKGDIAEGYSVSREKKESFPLTVTSAQKNPTAFYLCASSTIGTAGGETQYFGPGTRLLVL.

The CDR3: CASSRSGTPSYEQYF. CDR3 in DNA: TGTGCCAGCAGTCGATCCGGGACACCTTCCTACGAGCAGTACTTC. The chain joins TRBV6-6 to TRBJ2-7; weak D call: TRBD1 (6 bases). V was clipped by 5 bases and J by 1 base, with 15 bases between them. The CDR3 has 15 residues. Germline assignment: CDR1 MNHNY and CDR2 SVGAGI (reference sequence).

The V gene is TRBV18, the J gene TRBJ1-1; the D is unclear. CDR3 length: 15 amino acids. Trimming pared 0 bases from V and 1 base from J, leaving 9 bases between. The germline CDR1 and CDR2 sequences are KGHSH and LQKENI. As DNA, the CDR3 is TGTGCCAGCTCACCACCTTACAACGCGAACACTGAAGCTTTCTTT. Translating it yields CASSPPYNANTEAFF.

Here the CDR3 DNA reads TGTGCCAGCATTCTGAACGCGGGTTTCGAGACCCAGTACTTC. It is translated as CASILNAGFETQYF. The chain joins TRBV2 to TRBJ2-5; TRBD2 might be the D (5 bases). The CDR3 has 14 residues. CDR1 is SNHLY, CDR2 FYNNEI, per germline. The germline V and J ends were trimmed by 7 bases and 5 bases, with 17 bases remaining between them.

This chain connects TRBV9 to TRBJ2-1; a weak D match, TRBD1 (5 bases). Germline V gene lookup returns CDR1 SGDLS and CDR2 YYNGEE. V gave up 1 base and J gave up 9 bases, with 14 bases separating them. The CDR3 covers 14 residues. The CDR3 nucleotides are TGTGCCAGCAGCGTACAGGGAAGCAAGGCTGAGCAGTTCTTC. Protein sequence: CASSVQGSKAEQFF.

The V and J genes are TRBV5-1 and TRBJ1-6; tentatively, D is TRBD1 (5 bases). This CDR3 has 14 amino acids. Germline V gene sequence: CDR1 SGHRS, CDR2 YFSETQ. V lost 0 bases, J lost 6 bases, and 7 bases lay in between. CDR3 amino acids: CASSLGQPNSPLHF. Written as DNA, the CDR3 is TGCGCCAGCAGCTTGGGACAGCCTAATTCACCCCTCCACTTT. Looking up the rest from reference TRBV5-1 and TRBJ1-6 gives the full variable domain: KAGVTQTPRYLIKTRGQQVTLSCSPISGHRSVSWYQQTPGQGLQFLFEYFSETQRNKGNFPGRFSGRQFSNSRSEMNVSTLELGDSALYLCASSLGQPNSPLHFGNGTRLTVT.